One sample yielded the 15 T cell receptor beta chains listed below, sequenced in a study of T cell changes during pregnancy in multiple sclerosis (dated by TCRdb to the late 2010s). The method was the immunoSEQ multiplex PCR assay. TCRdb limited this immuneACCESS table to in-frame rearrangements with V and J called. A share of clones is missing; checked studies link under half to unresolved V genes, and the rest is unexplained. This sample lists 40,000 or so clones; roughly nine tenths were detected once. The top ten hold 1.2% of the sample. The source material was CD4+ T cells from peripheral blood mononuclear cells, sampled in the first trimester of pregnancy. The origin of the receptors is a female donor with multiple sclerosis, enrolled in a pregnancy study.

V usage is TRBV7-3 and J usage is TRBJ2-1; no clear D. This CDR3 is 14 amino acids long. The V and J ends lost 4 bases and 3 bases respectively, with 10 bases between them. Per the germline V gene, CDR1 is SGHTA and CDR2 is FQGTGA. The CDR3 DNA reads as TGTGCCAGCAGCTCCTCGGGTCTCTACAATGAGCAGTTCTTC. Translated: CASSSSGLYNEQFF.

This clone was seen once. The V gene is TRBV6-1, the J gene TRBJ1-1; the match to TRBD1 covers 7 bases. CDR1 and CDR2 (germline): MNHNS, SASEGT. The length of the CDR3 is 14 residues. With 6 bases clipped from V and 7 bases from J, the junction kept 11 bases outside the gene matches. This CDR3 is CASSPTGAWSEAFF. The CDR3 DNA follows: TGTGCCAGCAGCCCAACAGGGGCTTGGAGTGAAGCTTTCTTT.

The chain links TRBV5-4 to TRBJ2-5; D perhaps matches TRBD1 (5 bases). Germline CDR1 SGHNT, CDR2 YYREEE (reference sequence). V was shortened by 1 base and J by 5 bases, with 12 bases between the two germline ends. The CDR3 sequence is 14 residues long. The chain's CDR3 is CASSLMGLWETQYF. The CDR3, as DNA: TGTGCCAGCAGCTTGATGGGGCTCTGGGAGACCCAGTACTTC.

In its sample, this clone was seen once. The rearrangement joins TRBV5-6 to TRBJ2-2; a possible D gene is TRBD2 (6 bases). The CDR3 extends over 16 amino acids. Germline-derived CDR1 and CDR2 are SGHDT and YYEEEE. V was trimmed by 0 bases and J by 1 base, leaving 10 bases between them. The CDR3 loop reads CASSLVPGLNTGELFF. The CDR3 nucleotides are TGTGCCAGCAGCTTGGTCCCGGGACTGAACACCGGGGAGCTGTTTTTT.

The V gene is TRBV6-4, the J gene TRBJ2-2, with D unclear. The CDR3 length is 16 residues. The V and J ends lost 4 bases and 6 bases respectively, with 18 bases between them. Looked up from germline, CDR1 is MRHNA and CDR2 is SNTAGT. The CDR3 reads CASSAQIGSTAGELFF. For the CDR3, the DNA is TGTGCCAGCAGTGCCCAGATCGGGTCTACCGCCGGGGAGCTGTTTTTT.

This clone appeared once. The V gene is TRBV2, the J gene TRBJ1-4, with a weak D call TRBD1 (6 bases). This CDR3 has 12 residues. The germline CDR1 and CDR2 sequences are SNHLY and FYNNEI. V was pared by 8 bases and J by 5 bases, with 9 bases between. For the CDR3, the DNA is TGTGCCAGCGGACAGATAAATGAAAAACTGTTTTTT. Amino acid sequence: CASGQINEKLFF.

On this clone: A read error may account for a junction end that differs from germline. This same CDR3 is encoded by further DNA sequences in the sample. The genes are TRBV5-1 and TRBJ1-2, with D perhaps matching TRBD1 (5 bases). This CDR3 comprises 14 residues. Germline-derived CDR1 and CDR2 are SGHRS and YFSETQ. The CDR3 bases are TGCGCCAGCAGGACCCTGGAGGGGAACTATGGCTATACCTTC. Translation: CASRTLEGNYGYTF.

CDR3 protein: CASSDPNTDTQYF. DNA of the CDR3: TGTGCCAGCAGTGACCCCAACACAGATACGCAGTATTTT. The chain has TRBV6-4 and TRBJ2-3; D is unresolved. The V end was cut by 2 bases, the J end by 2 bases, with 5 bases between. Germline CDR1 and CDR2: MRHNA and SNTAGT. The CDR3 covers 13 residues.

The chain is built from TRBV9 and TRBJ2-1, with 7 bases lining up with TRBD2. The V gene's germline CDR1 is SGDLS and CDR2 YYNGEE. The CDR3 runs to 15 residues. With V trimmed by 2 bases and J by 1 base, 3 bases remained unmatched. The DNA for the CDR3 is TGTGCCAGCAGCGTGACTAGCACGTCCTACAATGAGCAGTTCTTC. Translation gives CASSVTSTSYNEQFF.

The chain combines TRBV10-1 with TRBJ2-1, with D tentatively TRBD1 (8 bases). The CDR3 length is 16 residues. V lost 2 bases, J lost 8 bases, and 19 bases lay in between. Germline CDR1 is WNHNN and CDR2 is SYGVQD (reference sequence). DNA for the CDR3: TGCGCCAGCAGTGAGCCCGGACAGGGAGGGCTTCATGAGCAGTTCTTC. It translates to CASSEPGQGGLHEQFF.

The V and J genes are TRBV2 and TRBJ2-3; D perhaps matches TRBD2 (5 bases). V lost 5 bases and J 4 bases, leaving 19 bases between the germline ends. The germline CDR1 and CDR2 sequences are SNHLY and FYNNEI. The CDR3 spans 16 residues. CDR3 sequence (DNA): TGTGCCAGCAGTCAACAACCGGAGATCGGGGCAGATACGCAGTATTTT. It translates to CASSQQPEIGADTQYF.

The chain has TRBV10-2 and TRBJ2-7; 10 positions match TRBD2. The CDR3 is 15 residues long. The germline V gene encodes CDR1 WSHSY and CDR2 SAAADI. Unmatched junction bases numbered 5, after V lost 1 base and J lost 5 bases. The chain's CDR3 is CASSELVAGGHEQYF. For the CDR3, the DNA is TGCGCCAGCAGTGAGTTGGTAGCGGGAGGCCACGAGCAGTACTTC.

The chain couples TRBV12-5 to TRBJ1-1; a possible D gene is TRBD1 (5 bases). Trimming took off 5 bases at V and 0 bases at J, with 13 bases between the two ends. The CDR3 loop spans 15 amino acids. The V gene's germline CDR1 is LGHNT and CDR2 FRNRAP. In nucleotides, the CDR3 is TGTGCTAGTGGTCCACCGCGGGGGTTGAACACTGAAGCTTTCTTT. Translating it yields CASGPPRGLNTEAFF.

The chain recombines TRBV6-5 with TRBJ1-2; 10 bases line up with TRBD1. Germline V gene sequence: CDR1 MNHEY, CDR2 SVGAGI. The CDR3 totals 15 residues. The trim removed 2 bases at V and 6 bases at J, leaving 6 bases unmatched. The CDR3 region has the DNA TGTGCCAGCAGTTACGGATCGGGACAGGGGAATGGCTACACCTTC. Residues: CASSYGSGQGNGYTF.

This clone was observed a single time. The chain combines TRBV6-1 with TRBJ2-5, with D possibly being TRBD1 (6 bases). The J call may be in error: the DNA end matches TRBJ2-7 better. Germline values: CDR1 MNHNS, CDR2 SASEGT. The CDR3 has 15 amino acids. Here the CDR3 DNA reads TGTGCCAGCAGTGAATCGGACAGCAACTCCTACGAGCAGTACTTC. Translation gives CASSESDSNSYEQYF.